Detailed here is one T cell receptor (beta chain). Its antigen is still unknown. The data were produced by immunoSEQ multiplex PCR, yet TCRdb's version contains in-frame clones alone and is incomplete. The sample has around 230,000 clones, roughly 86% seen once; the top ten hold 1% to 1.5%. This CDR3 has 15 residues. V lost 2 bases, J lost 6 bases, and 17 bases lay in between. Germline assignment: CDR1 SGHRS and CDR2 YFSETQ. The entry originates in a study of cytomegalovirus exposure and HLA in healthy donors. The donors belonged to the roughly 110-subject validation cohort, separate from the roughly 650-subject first cohort. Study results and limitations: The authors enumerated over 150 TCR beta chains as linked to cytomegalovirus.

This receptor was taken from a woman aged 25 to 39 in good health and CMV-seropositive. The V gene is TRBV5-1, the J gene TRBJ1-2; the D gene is possibly TRBD1 (5 bases). Sample: PBMCs. CDR3 DNA sequence: TGCGCCAGCAGCTTAGGAAACGCAGGGCTTGATGGCTACACCTTC. Amino acids: CASSLGNAGLDGYTF.